This T cell receptor (beta chain) comes out of a study of blood T cell repertoires in COVID-19. For the study at large: Samples came from the United States, Italy and Spain, spanning acute and convalescent COVID-19.

The length of the CDR3 is 14 residues. Germline CDR1 and CDR2: SGHNT and YYREEE (reference sequence). V gave up 7 bases and J gave up 3 bases, with 13 bases separating them. The sample holds one count of this clone. Authors' analysis steps: Amplifying reference gene primers gave estimates of nucleated cell counts. The repertoire was sequenced with immunoSEQ multiplex PCR; TCRdb's copy has only in-frame clones and lacks some. That table furnishes V, J and clone size, whereas the DNA furnished D and trimming. This sample has more than 200,000 clones, with around 82% found just once. The receptor's source is a man aged 50 to 59 with active or convalescent COVID-19. The sequenced material came from peripheral blood. The chain employs TRBV5-4 and TRBJ1-4; D is uncertain. The CDR3: CASQRGLANEKLFF. The CDR3 region has the DNA TGTGCCAGCCAACGAGGGTTAGCTAATGAAAAACTGTTTTTT.